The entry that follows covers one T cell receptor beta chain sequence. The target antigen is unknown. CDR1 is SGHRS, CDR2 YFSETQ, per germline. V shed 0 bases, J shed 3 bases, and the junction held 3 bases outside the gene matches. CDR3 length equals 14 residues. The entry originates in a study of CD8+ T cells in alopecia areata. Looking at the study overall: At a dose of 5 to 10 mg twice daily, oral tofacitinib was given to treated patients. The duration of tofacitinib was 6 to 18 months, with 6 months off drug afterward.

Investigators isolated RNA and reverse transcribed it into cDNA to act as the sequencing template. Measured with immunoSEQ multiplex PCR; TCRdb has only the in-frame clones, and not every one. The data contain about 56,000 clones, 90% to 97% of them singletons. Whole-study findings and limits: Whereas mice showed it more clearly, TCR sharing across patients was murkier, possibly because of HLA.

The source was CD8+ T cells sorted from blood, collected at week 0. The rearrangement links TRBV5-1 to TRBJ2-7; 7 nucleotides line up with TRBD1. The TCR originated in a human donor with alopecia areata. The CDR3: CASSLGQGYYEQYF. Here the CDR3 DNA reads TGCGCCAGCAGCTTGGGACAGGGATACTACGAGCAGTACTTC. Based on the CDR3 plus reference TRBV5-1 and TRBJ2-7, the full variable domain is KAGVTQTPRYLIKTRGQQVTLSCSPISGHRSVSWYQQTPGQGLQFLFEYFSETQRNKGNFPGRFSGRQFSNSRSEMNVSTLELGDSALYLCASSLGQGYYEQYFGPGTRLTVT.